The sequence of this T cell receptor (beta chain) was determined in a study of blood T cell repertoires in COVID-19. Study-level information: Samples of COVID-19 (acute and convalescent) were obtained from the United States, Italy and Spain.

Under the authors' procedure: Using reference gene primer amplification, nucleated cell counts were estimated. Here immunoSEQ multiplex PCR was the method, and the copy in TCRdb shows in-frame clones only, minus some. V, J and clone size derive from that table, while D and trimming were established from the DNA sequence. The sample carries roughly 200,000 clones, roughly 80% recorded once. Trimming took 5 bases from V and 4 from J, leaving 18 bases between them. Germline lookup yields CDR1 MDHEN and CDR2 SYDVKM. The CDR3 is 16 residues long. The receptor was derived from a man aged 50 to 60 who had recovered from COVID-19. This chain connects TRBV28 to TRBJ2-1; D is unresolved. Source material: peripheral blood. CDR3 amino acids: CASSPYFVGAYNEQFF. The CDR3 nucleotides are TGTGCCAGCAGTCCCTATTTCGTCGGAGCTTACAATGAGCAGTTCTTC.